The clone carrying this TCR beta chain came up once. Its antigen remains unidentified. The data belong to a study of cytomegalovirus exposure and HLA in healthy donors. The study, taken as a whole, reports: Across donors, presence/absence analyses took sequencing depth to be roughly uniform.

V was trimmed by 5 bases and J by 0 bases, leaving 17 bases between them. CDR1 and CDR2 (germline): LNHDA, SQIVND (reference sequence). This CDR3 is 18 amino acids long. This PCR relied on a set of 60 Vbeta primers and 13 Jbeta primers. The assay was immunoSEQ multiplex PCR, and TCRdb's table has in-frame clones only and misses some. The data hold about 120,000 clones, with less than 85% observed a single time. The specimen was PBMCs. This TCR was recovered from a man younger than 35 in good health and CMV-seropositive. J is TRBJ2-6 and V is TRBV19; the D gene is possibly TRBD2 (7 bases). CDR3 nucleotides: TGTGCCAGTAGTTTGGGGGGGGCGCGATACTCTGGGGCCAACGTCCTGACTTTC. This codes for CASSLGGARYSGANVLTF.